A selection of T cell receptor beta chains follows, all from one sample in a study of T cells in Graves' hyperthyroidism and ophthalmopathy. TCRdb called the multiplex PCR reads again in MiXCR, with one record for every CDR3 protein. The sample lists about 620,000 distinct CDR3 sequences; around 16% were seen once. What was sequenced was blood. Receptor source: a woman under 40 with Graves' hyperthyroidism. CDR3s include the opening cysteine and the closing phenylalanine or tryptophan. The D gene is left open where the match is weak. Clone size appears in some rows only: once, few, many, or a class for an expanded clone.

j_call: TRBJ2-3
v_call: TRBV24-1
d_call: TRBD1
clone_size: NA
cdr3_nt: TGTGCCACCAGTGACGGAACCTGGGACAGACTACGAGATACGCAGTATTTT
cdr3_aa: CATSDGTWDRLRDTQYF

j_call: TRBJ2-1
v_call: TRBV20-1
d_call: NA
clone_size: many
cdr3_nt: TGCAGTGCTAGGAAGACAGGCTACAATGAGCAGTTCTTC
cdr3_aa: CSARKTGYNEQFF

j_call: TRBJ2-1
v_call: TRBV9
d_call: NA
clone_size: many
cdr3_nt: TGTGCCAGCAGCGTAGGTGGGGCCGCCCCCTACAATGAGCAGTTCTTC
cdr3_aa: CASSVGGAAPYNEQFF

j_call: TRBJ2-1
v_call: TRBV9
d_call: TRBD2
clone_size: NA
cdr3_nt: TGTGCCAGCAGCGTAGGTCAAGCGGGAGGATACAATGAGCAGTTCTTC
cdr3_aa: CASSVGQAGGYNEQFF

j_call: TRBJ2-7
v_call: TRBV6-2/TRBV6-3
d_call: NA
clone_size: many
cdr3_nt: TGTGCCAGTAGTTATCAGGGAGGCTCCTACGAGCAGTACTTC
cdr3_aa: CASSYQGGSYEQYF

j_call: TRBJ1-2
v_call: TRBV30
d_call: NA
clone_size: few
cdr3_nt: TGTGCCCTGAGGGGAAACTATGGCTACACCTTC
cdr3_aa: CALRGNYGYTF

j_call: TRBJ2-3
v_call: TRBV7-9
d_call: NA
clone_size: NA
cdr3_nt: TGTGCCAGCAGCCCCCGGACCGGCTGGGTTCCGAATACGCAGTATTTT
cdr3_aa: CASSPRTGWVPNTQYF

j_call: TRBJ1-1
v_call: TRBV9
d_call: TRBD1
clone_size: NA
cdr3_nt: TGTGCCAGCAGCGCCCAAGAGGGACAGATTGAAGCTTTCTTT
cdr3_aa: CASSAQEGQIEAFF

j_call: TRBJ2-5
v_call: TRBV3-1
d_call: NA
clone_size: many
cdr3_nt: TGTGCCAGCAGCCAAGATTGGCAGACCGGGACCCAGTACTTC
cdr3_aa: CASSQDWQTGTQYF

j_call: TRBJ2-7
v_call: TRBV4-1
d_call: NA
clone_size: NA
cdr3_nt: TGCGCCAGCAGCCCACTTGGGGACCCCTACGAGCAGTACTTC
cdr3_aa: CASSPLGDPYEQYF

j_call: TRBJ1-3
v_call: TRBV12-3/TRBV12-4
d_call: NA
clone_size: NA
cdr3_nt: TGTGCCAGCAGTACAGACAGGTCCTCTGGAAACACCATATATTTT
cdr3_aa: CASSTDRSSGNTIYF

j_call: TRBJ2-1
v_call: TRBV2
d_call: NA
clone_size: many
cdr3_nt: TGTGCCAGCAGTGAGATGGCTATCACAAATGAGCAGTTCTTC
cdr3_aa: CASSEMAITNEQFF

j_call: TRBJ2-4
v_call: TRBV6-6
d_call: NA
clone_size: NA
cdr3_nt: TGTGCCAGCAGTTACGACAGAGCCAAAAACATTCAGTACTTC
cdr3_aa: CASSYDRAKNIQYF

j_call: TRBJ2-7
v_call: TRBV2
d_call: TRBD1
clone_size: many
cdr3_nt: TGTGCCAGCAGTGGGGGGACAGGGTCCTACGAGCAGTACTTC
cdr3_aa: CASSGGTGSYEQYF

j_call: TRBJ1-5
v_call: TRBV2
d_call: TRBD1
clone_size: many
cdr3_nt: TGTGCCAGCAGGAGGAGGGACAGGGGTTCACAGCCCCAGCATTTT
cdr3_aa: CASRRRDRGSQPQHF

j_call: TRBJ2-3
v_call: TRBV9
d_call: NA
clone_size: NA
cdr3_nt: TGTGCCAGCAGCGTAGGATCCGAGAGAGATACGCAGTATTTT
cdr3_aa: CASSVGSERDTQYF

j_call: TRBJ2-1
v_call: TRBV9
d_call: NA
clone_size: NA
cdr3_nt: TGTGCCAGCAGCGCTCTAGCCTCGAGAAATGAGCAGTTCTTC
cdr3_aa: CASSALASRNEQFF

j_call: TRBJ2-5
v_call: TRBV7-9
d_call: NA
clone_size: few
cdr3_nt: TGTGCCAGCAGCTTTGGCCAGCAAGTGTCAGAGACCCAGTACTTC
cdr3_aa: CASSFGQQVSETQYF

j_call: TRBJ1-2
v_call: TRBV12-3/TRBV12-4
d_call: NA
clone_size: many
cdr3_nt: TGTGCCAGCAGTTTTAGTGAGGAAGACTATGGCTACACCTTC
cdr3_aa: CASSFSEEDYGYTF

j_call: TRBJ2-7
v_call: TRBV6-1
d_call: TRBD1
clone_size: few
cdr3_nt: TGTGCCAGCAGCCCGCAAGGGACAGTCTCCTACGAGCAGTACTTC
cdr3_aa: CASSPQGTVSYEQYF

j_call: TRBJ2-1
v_call: TRBV7-2
d_call: TRBD1
clone_size: many
cdr3_nt: TGTGCCAGCAGCTTCCCACACAGGGGTATACGGGGACAGTATTTCTATGAGCAGTTCTTC
cdr3_aa: CASSFPHRGIRGQYFYEQFF

j_call: TRBJ1-1
v_call: TRBV29-1
d_call: TRBD1
clone_size: NA
cdr3_nt: TGCAGCGTACCAGGGGGTAATCCTTACACTGAAGCTTTCTTT
cdr3_aa: CSVPGGNPYTEAFF

j_call: TRBJ1-4
v_call: TRBV30
d_call: TRBD1
clone_size: NA
cdr3_nt: TGTGCCTGGAGGGCACCGGGGACAGAGATTGAAAAACTGTTTTTT
cdr3_aa: CAWRAPGTEIEKLFF

j_call: TRBJ2-1
v_call: TRBV2
d_call: NA
clone_size: many
cdr3_nt: TGTGCCAGCAAGCCGACAGTTGGGTACAATGAGCAGTTCTTC
cdr3_aa: CASKPTVGYNEQFF

j_call: TRBJ1-1
v_call: TRBV6-2/TRBV6-3
d_call: NA
clone_size: NA
cdr3_nt: TGTGCCAGCAGTTACTCGGAAACAGGTTACACTGAAGCTTTCTTT
cdr3_aa: CASSYSETGYTEAFF

j_call: TRBJ2-2
v_call: TRBV30
d_call: NA
clone_size: many
cdr3_nt: TGTGCCTGGACGGTCGCCGGGGAGCTGTTTTTT
cdr3_aa: CAWTVAGELFF